Described below is a single TCR beta chain sequence and its context. This entry is derived from a study of T cell responses to AZD1222 COVID-19 vaccine. The CDR3 consists of 15 residues. Looked up from germline, CDR1 is MDHEN and CDR2 is SYDVKM. V dropped 6 bases and J dropped 8 bases, with 20 bases sitting between them. Some clones are missing from TCRdb's copy, which holds only in-frame ones; the method was immunoSEQ multiplex PCR. In the table there are about 120,000 clones, 70% to 90% of which are singletons. The rearrangement links TRBV28 to TRBJ1-5; D is unresolved. The sample was peripheral blood, taken on day 0 of MenACWY control vaccination. The source of this sequence is an adult in good health. For the CDR3, the DNA is TGTGCCAGCAGCTTCGGGCCCACTGGGTGGGAGCCCCAGCATTTT. Amino acid sequence: CASSFGPTGWEPQHF.